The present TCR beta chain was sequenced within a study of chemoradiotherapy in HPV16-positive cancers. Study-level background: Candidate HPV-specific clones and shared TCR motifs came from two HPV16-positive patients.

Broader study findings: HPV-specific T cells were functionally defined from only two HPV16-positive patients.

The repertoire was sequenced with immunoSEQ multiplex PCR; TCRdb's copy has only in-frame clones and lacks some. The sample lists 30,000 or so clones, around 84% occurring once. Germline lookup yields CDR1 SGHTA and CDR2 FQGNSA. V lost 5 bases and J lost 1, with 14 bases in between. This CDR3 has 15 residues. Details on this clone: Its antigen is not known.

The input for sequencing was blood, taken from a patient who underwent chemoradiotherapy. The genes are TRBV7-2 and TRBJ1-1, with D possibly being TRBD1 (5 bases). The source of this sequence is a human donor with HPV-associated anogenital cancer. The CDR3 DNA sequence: TGTGCCAGCAGCCTCCCGGGGGTGGGGAACACTGAAGCTTTCTTT. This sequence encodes CASSLPGVGNTEAFF.